One sample yielded the 7 T cell receptor beta chains listed below, sequenced in a study of blood T cell repertoires in COVID-19. TCRdb's table, derived via immunoSEQ multiplex PCR, lists solely in-frame clones and lacks some. The data hold approximately 190,000 clones, with approximately 90% observed a single time. Input material: peripheral blood. These receptors originate from a man aged 60 to 69 with active or convalescent COVID-19.

The V call is TRBV29-1, the J call TRBJ1-1, with D unresolved. The germline V and J ends were trimmed by 7 bases and 4 bases, with 31 bases remaining between them. This CDR3 region has 18 residues. Germline lookup yields CDR1 SQVTM and CDR2 ANQGSEA. CDR3 nucleotides: TGCAGCGCAATCCTTCTCAACGCCCTCAGACGCGGGAGCACTGAAGCTTTCTTT. Translation: CSAILLNALRRGSTEAFF.

This clone was picked up one time. The chain links TRBV3-1 (or the pseudogene TRBV3-2) to TRBJ1-1; tentatively, D is TRBD1 (5 bases). CDR1 and CDR2 (germline): LGHDT, YNNKEL (reference sequence). V dropped 5 bases and J dropped 5 bases, with 18 bases sitting between them. This CDR3 contains 15 residues. The CDR3 sequence: CASSSGRGKKTEAFF. The CDR3 DNA sequence: TGTGCCAGCAGCTCGGGGAGGGGTAAAAAAACTGAAGCTTTCTTT.

This clone was counted once. J is TRBJ1-2 and V is TRBV7-9; a possible D gene is TRBD1 (6 bases). The germline V and J ends were trimmed by 5 bases and 1 base, with 14 bases remaining between them. The CDR3 runs 15 residues. Germline V gene sequence: CDR1 SEHNR, CDR2 FQNEAQ (reference sequence). CDR3 loop: CASSPSQGRNYGYTF. In nucleotides, the CDR3 is TGTGCCAGCAGCCCCTCGCAGGGGCGTAACTATGGCTACACCTTC.

The rearrangement joins TRBV9 to TRBJ2-7, with 13 positions matching TRBD2. Unmatched junction bases numbered 4, after V lost 2 bases and J lost 2 bases. This CDR3 contains 16 residues. Germline V CDR1 and CDR2: SGDLS, YYNGEE. CDR3 coding DNA: TGTGCCAGCAGCGTGGGACTAGCGGGATCACCCTACGAGCAGTACTTC. Amino acids: CASSVGLAGSPYEQYF.

This clone was found a few times. This chain uses TRBV5-1 with TRBJ1-5; 10 bases fit TRBD1. The germline V gene encodes CDR1 SGHRS and CDR2 YFSETQ. Losses at the gene ends were 3 bases for V and 4 bases for J; bases not matched to a gene: 4. The CDR3 runs 15 residues. The CDR3 is CASSSGTGVNQPQHF. In DNA form, the CDR3 reads TGCGCCAGCAGCTCCGGGACAGGGGTTAATCAGCCCCAGCATTTT.

This clone was observed a single time. This rearrangement joins TRBV19 to TRBJ1-5; no reliable D call. V was pared by 0 bases and J by 3 bases, with 15 bases between. CDR1 LNHDA and CDR2 SQIVND come from the germline V gene (reference sequence). The CDR3 spans 17 residues. DNA of the CDR3: TGTGCCAGTAGTATAGATCGAGGGAGGGCTATCAATCAGCCCCAGCATTTT. As protein: CASSIDRGRAINQPQHF.

On this clone: This specimen includes other DNA sequences encoding the same CDR3. The V gene is TRBV9, the J gene TRBJ2-3; D is unresolved. The ends were cut back, 0 bases at V and 5 bases at J, with 10 bases in the middle. This CDR3 contains 14 residues. CDR1 SGDLS and CDR2 YYNGEE come from the germline V gene. CDR3 region: CASSVVSRGDTQYF. The CDR3 DNA reads TGTGCCAGCAGCGTAGTTTCACGAGGAGATACGCAGTATTTT.